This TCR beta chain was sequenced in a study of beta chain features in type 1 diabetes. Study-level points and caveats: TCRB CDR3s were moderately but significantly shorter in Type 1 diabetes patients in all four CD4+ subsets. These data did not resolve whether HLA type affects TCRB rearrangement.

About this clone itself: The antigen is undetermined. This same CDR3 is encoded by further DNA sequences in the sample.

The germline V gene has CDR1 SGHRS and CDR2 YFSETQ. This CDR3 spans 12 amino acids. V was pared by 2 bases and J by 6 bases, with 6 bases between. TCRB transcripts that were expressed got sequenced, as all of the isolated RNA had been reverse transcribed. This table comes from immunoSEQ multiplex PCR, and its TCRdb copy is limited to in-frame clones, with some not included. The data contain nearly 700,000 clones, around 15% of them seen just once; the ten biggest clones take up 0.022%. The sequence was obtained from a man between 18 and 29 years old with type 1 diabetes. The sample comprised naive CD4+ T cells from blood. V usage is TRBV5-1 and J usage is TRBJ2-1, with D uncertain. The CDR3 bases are TGCGCCAGCAGCTTATCCGGCAATGAGCAGTTCTTC. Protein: CASSLSGNEQFF.